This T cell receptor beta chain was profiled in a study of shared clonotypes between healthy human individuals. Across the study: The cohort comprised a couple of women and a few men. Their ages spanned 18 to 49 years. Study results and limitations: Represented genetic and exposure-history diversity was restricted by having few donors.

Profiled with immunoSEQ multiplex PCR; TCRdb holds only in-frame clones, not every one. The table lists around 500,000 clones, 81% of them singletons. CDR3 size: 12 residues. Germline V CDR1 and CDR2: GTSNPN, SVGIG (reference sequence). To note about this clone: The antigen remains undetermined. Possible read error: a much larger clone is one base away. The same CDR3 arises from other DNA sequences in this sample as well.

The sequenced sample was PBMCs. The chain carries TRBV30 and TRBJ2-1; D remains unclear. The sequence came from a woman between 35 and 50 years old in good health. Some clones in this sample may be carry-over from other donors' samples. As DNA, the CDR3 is TGTGCATGGAGTCCCTCGAGAAATGAGCAGTTCTTC. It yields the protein CAWSPSRNEQFF.